The 28 T cell receptor beta chains presented below share a single source sample, sequenced in a study of blood T cells in healthy people across ages. For the second PCR, which ran for roughly 6 to 11 cycles, a sample-barcoded 5' primer and a J-beta primer mix were used. Each CDR3 protein gets one entry after TCRdb re-called the 5' RACE reads with MiXCR. In the table there are 850,000 or so distinct CDR3 sequences, more than 25% of which are singletons. The sequenced sample was blood. Receptor source: a woman at least 80 years old in good health.

At least ten counts were recorded for this clonotype. The J gene is TRBJ1-2, the V gene TRBV20-1; 7 nucleotides match TRBD1. There are 14 residues in the CDR3. The germline gives CDR1 DFQATT, CDR2 SNEGSKA (reference sequence). Germline trimming cut 5 bases from V and 1 base from J; bases unmatched to any gene: 7. The CDR3 spells CSAGTVSSNYGYTF. CDR3 bases: TGCAGTGCTGGGACAGTGTCGAGTAACTATGGCTACACCTTC.

The rearrangement links TRBV7-2 to TRBJ1-4; D perhaps matches TRBD1 (6 bases). The CDR3 loop spans 17 amino acids. V was cut by 2 bases and J by 1 base, with 14 bases left in between. Germline V gene lookup returns CDR1 SGHTA and CDR2 FQGNSA. CDR3 bases: TGTGCCAGCAGCTTACAGGGGCCGGCGGGAACTAATGAAAAACTGTTTTTT. This sequence encodes CASSLQGPAGTNEKLFF.

This clonotype was seen a handful of times. A much larger clone lies a single base off, so this may be a read error. V and J are TRBV6-1 and TRBJ2-7, with D possibly being TRBD1 or TRBD2 (6 bases each). Germline CDR1 MNHNS, CDR2 SASEGT. The CDR3 runs to 14 residues. The ends were cut back, 11 bases at V and 1 base at J, with 18 bases in the middle. Here the CDR3 reads CACIGRGPSYEQYF. The CDR3 nucleotides read TGTGCCTGCATTGGACGGGGGCCTTCCTACGAGCAGTACTTC.

The CDR3 loop is CASSDRQGHIRSEAFF. In DNA form, the CDR3 reads TGTGCCAGCAGTGATAGGCAGGGACACATAAGATCTGAAGCTTTCTTT. This sequence joins TRBV6-1 and TRBJ1-1; tentatively, D is TRBD1 (6 bases). There are 16 residues in the CDR3. Germline-derived CDR1 and CDR2 are MNHNS and SASEGT. Between the trimmed V and J ends, which lost 3 bases and 6 bases, there was a span of 20 bases.

The table lists this clonotype with many counts. This chain links TRBV6-6 with TRBJ1-5; 7 bases line up with TRBD1. V was clipped by 6 bases and J by 4 bases; unmatched bases: 6. In germline, CDR1 is MNHNY, CDR2 SVGAGI (reference sequence). This CDR3 has 14 residues. CDR3 sequence: CASSYQQGNQPQHF. DNA for the CDR3: TGTGCCAGCAGCTACCAACAGGGGAATCAGCCCCAGCATTTT.

This clonotype was found many times. The V and J genes are TRBV11-2 and TRBJ2-3, with 7 bases that match TRBD2. Germline-derived CDR1 and CDR2 are SGHAT and FQNNGV. V was pared by 5 bases and J by 1 base, with 6 bases of the junction left unmatched. CDR3 length: 15 residues. The CDR3 region is CASSQSSGRTDTQYF. Written as DNA, the CDR3 is TGTGCCAGCAGCCAGTCTAGCGGTCGCACAGATACGCAGTATTTT.

The table lists this clonotype with many counts. The junction shows a germline mismatch at one end, possibly a read error. The V and J genes are TRBV5-1 and TRBJ1-2; 7 bases line up with TRBD1. The CDR3 has 13 amino acids. In germline, CDR1 is SGHRS, CDR2 YFSETQ. The CDR3: CASSSPGGYGYTF. The DNA for the CDR3 is TGTGCCAGCAGCTCCCCAGGGGGCTATGGCTACACCTTC.

About this clonotype: A much more abundant neighbour one base away suggests this may be a read error. The chain employs TRBV12-3 or TRBV12-4 and TRBJ2-3, with TRBD1 identical over 11 bases. The CDR3 sequence is 15 residues long. The ends lost 2 bases at V and 7 bases at J; junction bases unmatched: 5. CDR3 region: CASSLRTGGPNTQYF. DNA of the CDR3: TGTGCCAGCAGTTTAAGGACAGGGGGCCCAAATACGCAGTATTTT.

J is TRBJ1-1 and V is TRBV24-1; maybe TRBD1 (6 bases). This CDR3 is 14 amino acids long. Trimming shortened V by 9 bases and J by 0 bases, and 13 bases separated the two germline ends. Germline CDR1 KGHDR, CDR2 SFDVKD. The CDR3 loop is CATQGGSMNTEAFF. The CDR3, as DNA: TGTGCCACCCAAGGGGGATCCATGAACACTGAAGCTTTCTTT.

Concerning this clonotype: A much larger clone lies a single base off, so this may be a read error. The chain links TRBV7-9 to TRBJ2-1; the match to TRBD2 covers 8 bases. Unmatched junction bases numbered 6, after V lost 3 bases and J lost 5 bases. This CDR3 contains 15 residues. Germline V gives CDR1 SEHNR, CDR2 FQNEAQ (reference sequence). DNA of the CDR3: TGTGCCAGCAGCTTGATCAGCGGGGGAGACAATGAGCAGTTCTTC. It codes for CASSLISGGDNEQFF.

In this sample, this clonotype turned up once. A much larger clone lies one base from this, so it may be a read error. V usage is TRBV7-2 and J usage is TRBJ2-4; D is unclear. The DNA end is a closer match to TRBJ2-7, so the J assignment may be wrong. The CDR3 has 13 amino acids. Germline V CDR1 and CDR2: SGHTA, FQGNSA. In DNA form, the CDR3 reads TGTGCCAGCAGCCTGGACCTGGTACGCGAGCAGTACTTC. It translates to CASSLDLVREQYF.

This chain links TRBV2 with TRBJ2-7; D may be TRBD1 or TRBD2 (5 bases each). Germline V lookup: CDR1 SNHLY, CDR2 FYNNEI. The germline V and J ends were trimmed by 2 bases and 0 bases, with 8 bases remaining between them. This CDR3 has 14 amino acids. The CDR3 is CASSEKGSSYEQYF. As DNA, the CDR3 is TGTGCCAGCAGTGAAAAGGGGAGCTCCTACGAGCAGTACTTC.

About this clonotype itself: This could be a read error, since a much larger clone is one nucleotide away. The J gene is TRBJ2-5, the V gene TRBV20-1; D gene unclear. The V gene's germline CDR1 is DFQATT and CDR2 SNEGSKA (reference sequence). CDR3 size: 11 residues. CDR3 residues: CRARAVQTQYF. The CDR3, as DNA: TGCAGGGCTAGAGCCGTCCAGACCCAGTACTTC.

As for this clonotype: No DNA is shown, since the ends of the CDR3 on it are uncertain; the CDR3 is the one TCRdb lists. V is TRBV12-3 or TRBV12-4 and J is TRBJ2-3; no check of the table's D call, TRBD2, against the DNA was made. The CDR3 contains 17 residues when both ends are counted. The CDR3 is CASSLRAWGGGTDTEYF.

Comment on this clonotype: Possible read error: a much larger clone is one base away. V gene TRBV7-2 combines with J gene TRBJ2-7; no clear D. Germline V gene sequence: CDR1 SGHTA, CDR2 FQGNSA. The CDR3 totals 13 residues. With 0 bases removed from V and 9 bases from J, the gap between germline ends came to 12 bases. CDR3 in amino acids: CASSLAQPLGQYF. The CDR3 DNA follows: TGTGCCAGCAGCTTAGCCCAGCCTTTGGGGCAGTACTTC. Full variable domain (remainder filled in from reference TRBV7-2 and TRBJ2-7): GAGVSQSPSNKVTEKGKDVELRCDPISGHTALYWYRQSLGQGLEFLIYFQGNSAPDKSGLPSDRFSAERTGGSVSTLTIQRTQQEDSAVYLCASSLAQPLGQYFGPGTRLTVT.

This clonotype was detected many times. V gene TRBV6-6 combines with J gene TRBJ2-5; 11 nucleotides align to TRBD1. The junction had 6 bases not matched to a gene; V was cut back by 4 bases and J by 5 bases. The CDR3 sequence is 15 residues long. In germline, CDR1 is MNHNY, CDR2 SVGAGI (reference sequence). CDR3 sequence reads: CASSSRTGGSETQYF. The CDR3 region has the DNA TGTGCCAGCAGTTCCCGGACAGGGGGCAGCGAGACCCAGTACTTC.

Note on this clonotype: This may be a read error, as it is one base from a much larger clone. The chain couples TRBV18 to TRBJ2-7, with unresolved D. CDR1 KGHSH and CDR2 LQKENI come from the germline V gene. The CDR3 has 15 amino acids. V lost 6 bases, J lost 3 bases, and 18 bases lay in between. CDR3 amino acids: CASSQNEGSGYEQYF. CDR3 nucleotide sequence: TGTGCCAGCTCGCAAAATGAAGGGTCGGGCTACGAGCAGTACTTC. The full variable domain, completed using reference TRBV18 and TRBJ2-7, is NAGVMQNPRHLVRRRGQEARLRCSPMKGHSHVYWYRQLPEEGLKFMVYLQKENIIDESGMPKERFSAEFPKEGPSILRIQQVVRGDSAAYFCASSQNEGSGYEQYFGPGTRLTVT.

This clonotype was counted at least ten times. The J gene is TRBJ2-1, the V gene TRBV3-2; TRBD1 reflects the table's D call only, with no check against the DNA. TRBV3-2 is a pseudogene. There are 11 residues in the CDR3. CDR3 in DNA: TGTGCCAGCCGGGGGCGGGCTGAGCAGTTCTTC. It codes for CASRGRAEQFF.

The V call is TRBV7-2, the J call TRBJ1-2; no reliable D call. This CDR3 has 15 amino acids. Germline V gene lookup returns CDR1 SGHTA and CDR2 FQGNSA. Between the trimmed V and J ends, which lost 3 bases and 2 bases, there was a span of 13 bases. The CDR3 DNA reads TGTGCCAGCAGCTTGAATCCTCCAGAGAACTATGGCTACACCTTC. Amino acids: CASSLNPPENYGYTF.

This clonotype came up many times. The chain carries TRBV29-1 and TRBJ2-1; the D gene is possibly TRBD2 (5 bases). This CDR3 contains 12 residues. V lost 5 bases, J lost 6 bases, and 11 bases lay in between. Per germline, CDR1 SQVTM and CDR2 ANQGSEA. The CDR3 loop is CSVLGEANEQFF. The CDR3 nucleotides are TGCAGCGTTCTCGGGGAAGCCAATGAGCAGTTCTTC.

This clonotype came up many times. The gene calls are TRBV6-2 or TRBV6-3 and TRBJ2-1; 11 bases are shared with TRBD2. V shed 6 bases, J shed 4 bases, and the junction held 11 bases outside the gene matches. Germline V lookup: CDR1 MNHEY, CDR2 SVGEGT. The CDR3 has 17 residues. CDR3 region: CASSRSGGAGWYNEQFF. CDR3 nucleotides: TGTGCCAGCAGCCGTAGCGGGGGGGCCGGGTGGTACAATGAGCAGTTCTTC.

The chain joins TRBV29-1 to TRBJ2-5; 7 bases are a match to TRBD2. V dropped 6 bases and J dropped 11; count of bases not matched to a gene: 9. CDR1 is SQVTM and CDR2 is ANQGSEA in the germline V gene. The CDR3 has 11 residues. The CDR3, as DNA: TGCAGCGTGCACACTGGGGGGGAGCAGTACTTC. Its protein is CSVHTGGEQYF.

This clonotype was seen many times. The CDR3 coding sequence is TGTGCCACCAGTCCTACTACCGCGGGGGGCTACACCGGGGAGCTGTTTTTT. Amino acid sequence: CATSPTTAGGYTGELFF. This chain connects TRBV15 to TRBJ2-2; 8 nucleotides agree with TRBD2. CDR1 is LNHNV and CDR2 is YYDKDF in the germline V gene (reference sequence). The junction had 12 bases not matched to a gene; V was cut back by 6 bases and J by 3 bases. The CDR3 has 17 residues.

The gene calls are TRBV9 and TRBJ1-2, with a tentative D call TRBD1 (5 bases). Germline loops: CDR1 SGDLS, CDR2 YYNGEE. The CDR3 has 12 amino acids. V was clipped by 7 bases and J by 4 bases, with 11 bases between them. CDR3 residues: CASGGQLYGYTF. The CDR3, as DNA: TGTGCCAGCGGTGGACAACTCTATGGCTACACCTTC.

In its sample, this clonotype was seen many times. The chain employs TRBV6-5 and TRBJ1-2, with 11 positions matching TRBD1. With V trimmed by 2 bases and J by 0 bases, 2 bases remained unmatched. In germline, CDR1 is MNHEY, CDR2 SVGAGI. The CDR3 contains 16 residues. This CDR3 reads CASSYRDRGTNYGYTF. CDR3 nucleotides: TGTGCCAGCAGTTACCGGGACAGGGGGACTAACTATGGCTACACCTTC.

In this sample, this clonotype turned up once. The V gene is TRBV6-2 or TRBV6-3, the J gene TRBJ2-5, with D perhaps matching TRBD2 (5 bases). Trimming removed 6 bases from V and 3 bases from J, with 17 bases in between. In germline, CDR1 is MNHEY, CDR2 SVGEGT. The CDR3 sequence is 15 residues long. Here the CDR3 DNA reads TGTGCCAGCAGACAAACTCGTGGTAGCGAAGAGACCCAGTACTTC. Protein: CASRQTRGSEETQYF.

This clonotype was counted ten times or more. The J gene is TRBJ1-2, the V gene TRBV6-1, with D perhaps TRBD1 (5 bases). The ends were cut back, 10 bases at V and 4 bases at J, with 19 bases in the middle. The CDR3 has 14 amino acids. Germline V lookup: CDR1 MNHNS, CDR2 SASEGT. The CDR3 nucleotides read TGTGCCACCGGTCTATCCGGGACCTTCTATGGCTACACCTTC. Its protein is CATGLSGTFYGYTF.

This chain links TRBV7-2 with TRBJ2-1; 9 bases map to TRBD2. Germline CDR1 SGHTA, CDR2 FQGNSA. V was pared by 6 bases and J by 5 bases, with 11 bases of the junction left unmatched. The CDR3 runs 16 residues. CDR3: CASRFLSGSEDNEQFF. The CDR3 bases are TGTGCCAGCAGGTTCCTTAGCGGGAGTGAGGACAATGAGCAGTTCTTC.